These T cell receptor beta chains were read from a single sample in a study of T cell responses to AZD1222 COVID-19 vaccine. Measured with immunoSEQ multiplex PCR; TCRdb has only the in-frame clones, and not every one. Counted here are 98,000 or so clones, 88% occurring once; the ten biggest clones make up around 9%. The sequences come from peripheral blood, collected on day 0 of AZD1222 vaccination. The receptors originated from an adult in good health. CDR3s leave out the opening cysteine and the closing phenylalanine or tryptophan.

TRBJ2-3 | TRBV6-4 | 15 | ASSDRGPSSGTDTQY
TRBJ1-1 | TRBV7-9 | 11 | ASSLAPSTEAF
TRBJ2-4 | TRBV9 | 14 | ASSAETGTGKNIQY
TRBJ2-5 | TRBV20-1 | 9 | SARGQETQY
TRBJ1-2 | TRBV19 | 11 | ASSIAGDYGYT
TRBJ1-1 | TRBV3-1/TRBV3-2 | 12 | ASRQGGLNTEAF
TRBJ1-3 | TRBV5-1 | 12 | ASSFGPSGNTIY
TRBJ1-5 | TRBV7-4 | 17 | ASSNRGRYSLYSNQPQH
TRBJ2-7 | TRBV28 | 10 | ASRDTPYEQY
TRBJ1-1 | TRBV7-9 | 12 | ASSLAGRNTEAF
TRBJ1-1 | TRBV5-5 | 13 | ASSIGTGRWTEAF
TRBJ1-6 | TRBV7-2 | 12 | ASSLGTGLSPLH
TRBJ2-3 | TRBV27 | 12 | ASRGQGAADTQY
TRBJ1-1 | TRBV30 | 12 | AWSVNSGTGRTF
TRBJ1-2 | TRBV3-1/TRBV3-2 | 15 | ASSQDRLRSDSYGYT
TRBJ1-4 | TRBV3-1/TRBV3-2 | 13 | ASSPRDRRWEKLF
TRBJ2-3 | TRBV19 | 11 | ASRPWSTDTQY
TRBJ2-2 | TRBV4-3 | 11 | ASSQEGGGELF
TRBJ1-6 | TRBV7-2 | 14 | ASSWGQSSYNSPLH
TRBJ2-7 | TRBV4-3 | 14 | ASSQDPDTLGHEQY
TRBJ2-1 | TRBV9 | 13 | ASSVVSGQGGEQF
TRBJ1-1 | TRBV11-3 | 10 | ASSGRNTEAF
TRBJ2-7 | TRBV6-5 | 12 | ASRGQGSTYEQY
TRBJ2-4 | TRBV7-9 | 12 | ASRSQADQNIQY
TRBJ1-1 | TRBV28 | 11 | ASREGWNTEAF
TRBJ2-1 | TRBV19 | 14 | ATDSSTGGPYNEQF
TRBJ1-1 | TRBV7-9 | 12 | ASSFTGASGEAF
TRBJ2-4 | TRBV20-1 | 11 | SASLLAKNIQY
TRBJ1-6 | TRBV19 | 11 | ASSVRGRTPLH
TRBJ1-2 | TRBV24-1 | 10 | ATSDLISGYT
TRBJ1-1 | TRBV9 | 12 | ASSVAERGGEAF
TRBJ1-5 | TRBV27 | 12 | ASRPLGYNQPQH
TRBJ1-4 | TRBV21-1 | 12 | ASSSSGGGEKLF
TRBJ2-5 | TRBV3-1/TRBV3-2 | 14 | ASSKRDSGILETQY
TRBJ1-1 | TRBV6-5 | 14 | ASSYSRTGRADLAF
TRBJ1-3 | TRBV6-5 | 12 | ASRRGYSGNTIY
TRBJ2-7 | TRBV7-9 | 12 | ASAPGQYSYEQY
TRBJ1-6 | TRBV14 | 17 | ASSQDPGPYGSYNSPLH
TRBJ2-7 | TRBV9 | 11 | ASSVVVNGEQY
TRBJ1-2 | TRBV5-1 | 11 | ASSFHRVYGYT
TRBJ1-2 | TRBV30 | 12 | AWRPPGQGYGYT
TRBJ2-7 | TRBV28 | 13 | ASSLFSAGDYEQY
TRBJ2-1 | TRBV28 | 17 | ASSELAGGPYSSYNEQF
TRBJ2-7 | TRBV15 | 13 | ATSRDRDLGYEQY
TRBJ1-2 | TRBV9 | 16 | ASSPQGGQRQANYGYT
TRBJ1-1 | TRBV28 | 10 | ASSKGGTEAF
TRBJ1-5 | TRBV27 | 12 | ASRTLYSNQPQH
TRBJ2-2 | TRBV14 | 13 | ASSQGQGNTGELF
TRBJ1-1 | TRBV21-1 | 13 | ASSSYRGPYTEAF
TRBJ1-2 | TRBV27 | 13 | ASSLSIWGEYGYT
TRBJ1-2 | TRBV18 | 12 | ASSLWTGGDGYT